The 7 T cell receptor beta chains below were found in one sample sequenced in a study of blood T cell repertoires in COVID-19. Libraries were prepared by immunoSEQ multiplex PCR; TCRdb keeps only in-frame clonotypes and omits some of them. The sample records 350,000 to 450,000 clones, approximately 90% being singletons. The specimen was PBMCs or T cells enriched from blood (not recorded which). The receptors stem from a woman in her thirties or forties who had been exposed to COVID-19.

This clone has just one count. In DNA, the CDR3 is TGTGCCAGCAGTGAATTGGGGGCAGCCGCGAACACCGGGGAGCTGTTTTTT. It specifies CASSELGAAANTGELFF. The rearrangement joins TRBV25-1 to TRBJ2-2; D is perhaps TRBD1 (6 bases). Trimming took off 1 base at V and 0 bases at J, with 12 bases between the two ends. The CDR3 length is 17 residues. Germline CDR1 MGHDK, CDR2 SYGVNS.

The V call is TRBV12-3 or TRBV12-4, the J call TRBJ2-5; 8 bases map to TRBD1. The ends lost 6 bases at V and 6 bases at J; junction bases unmatched: 3. The CDR3 spans 12 residues. This CDR3 is CASSTGGKTQYF. CDR3 coding DNA: TGTGCCAGCAGCACAGGGGGAAAGACCCAGTACTTC.

This sequence joins TRBV6-5 and TRBJ1-1; a possible D gene is TRBD1 (6 bases). Germline CDR1 reads MNHEY; CDR2 reads SVGAGI. The CDR3 is made up of 14 amino acids. The V end was cut by 5 bases, the J end by 0 bases, with 10 bases between. CDR3 DNA: TGTGCCAGCAGTCCTGGACAGATGAACACTGAAGCTTTCTTT. It yields the protein CASSPGQMNTEAFF.

J is TRBJ2-2 and V is TRBV9; 10 positions agree with TRBD1. The J segment lost 4 bases and the V segment lost 1 base, leaving 1 base of the junction unmatched. The germline CDR1 and CDR2 sequences are SGDLS and YYNGEE. The CDR3 spans 15 residues. The CDR3 region has the DNA TGTGCCAGCAGCGTACGACAGGGGGCCACCGGGGAGCTGTTTTTT. It is translated as CASSVRQGATGELFF.

The V and J genes are TRBV7-2 and TRBJ1-6, with D perhaps TRBD1 (6 bases). Trimming cost V 5 bases and J 8 bases, with 10 bases left between them. Germline V gene lookup returns CDR1 SGHTA and CDR2 FQGNSA. This CDR3 has 13 amino acids. The CDR3 is CASSRHRDSPLHF. The CDR3 DNA is TGTGCCAGCAGCCGACACAGGGATTCACCCCTCCACTTT.

V usage is TRBV12-3 or TRBV12-4 and J usage is TRBJ2-7; D call uncertain. This CDR3 has 12 amino acids. The germline V and J ends were trimmed by 4 bases and 0 bases, with 4 bases remaining between them. The CDR3: CASSSYSYEQYF. As DNA, the CDR3 is TGTGCCAGCAGTTCGTACTCCTACGAGCAGTACTTC.

CDR3: CASSVRRLAGSYEQYF. In DNA form, the CDR3 reads TGTGCCAGCAGCGTGCGCCGGCTAGCGGGATCCTACGAGCAGTACTTC. This chain joins TRBV7-8 and TRBJ2-7, with 9 nucleotides matching TRBD2. Trimming removed 5 bases from V and 1 base from J; junction bases left unmatched: 9. Germline loops: CDR1 SGHVS, CDR2 FQNEAQ. The CDR3 is 16 amino acids.